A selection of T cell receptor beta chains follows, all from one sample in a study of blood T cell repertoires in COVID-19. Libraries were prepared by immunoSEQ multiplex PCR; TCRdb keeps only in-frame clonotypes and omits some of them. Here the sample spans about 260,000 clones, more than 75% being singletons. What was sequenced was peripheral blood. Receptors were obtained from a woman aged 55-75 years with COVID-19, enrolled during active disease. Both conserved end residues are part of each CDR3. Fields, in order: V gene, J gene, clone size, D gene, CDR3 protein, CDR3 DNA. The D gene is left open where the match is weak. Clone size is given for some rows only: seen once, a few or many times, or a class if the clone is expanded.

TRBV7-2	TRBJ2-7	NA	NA	CASSSGWEKDEQYF	TGTGCCAGCAGCTCAGGCTGGGAGAAAGACGAGCAGTACTTC
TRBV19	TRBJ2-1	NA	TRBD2	CASSGLADINEQFF	TGTGCCAGCAGCGGACTAGCGGACATCAATGAGCAGTTCTTC
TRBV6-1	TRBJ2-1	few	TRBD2	CASSELASGRALQFF	TGTGCCAGCAGTGAATTGGCTAGCGGGAGGGCATTGCAGTTCTTC
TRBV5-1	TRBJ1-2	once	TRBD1	CASSLATGGGYGYTF	TGCGCCAGCAGCTTGGCGACAGGGGGCGGCTATGGCTACACCTTC
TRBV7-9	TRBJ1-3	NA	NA	CASSLSGGRGNTIYF	TGTGCCAGCAGCTTATCGGGGGGAAGAGGAAACACCATATATTTT
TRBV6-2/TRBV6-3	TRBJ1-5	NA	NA	CASSYGGGQPQHF	TGTGCCAGCAGTTACGGGGGGGGTCAGCCCCAGCATTTT
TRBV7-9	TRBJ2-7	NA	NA	CASSPGRDRESGEQYF	TGTGCCAGCAGCCCCGGGAGGGACAGGGAGAGCGGTGAGCAGTACTTC
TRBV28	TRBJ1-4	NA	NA	CASSPATNEKLFF	TGTGCCAGCAGCCCTGCAACTAATGAAAAACTGTTTTTT
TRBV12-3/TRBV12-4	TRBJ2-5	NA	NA	CASSEDSQETQYF	TGTGCCAGCAGTGAGGACAGCCAAGAGACCCAGTACTTC
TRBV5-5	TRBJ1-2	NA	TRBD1	CASSLGQGGRGRSYGYTF	TGTGCCAGCAGCTTGGGACAGGGGGGCAGGGGGCGCTCCTATGGCTACACCTTC
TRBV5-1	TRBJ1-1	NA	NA	CASSYRRAGGTEAFF	TGCGCCAGCAGCTACCGAAGGGCGGGGGGCACTGAAGCTTTCTTT
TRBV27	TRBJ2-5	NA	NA	CASSPPGSRTQYF	TGTGCCAGCAGTCCCCCGGGTAGTCGGACCCAGTACTTC
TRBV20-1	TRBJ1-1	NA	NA	CSASGVRGLNTEAFF	TGCAGTGCTAGTGGGGTCCGGGGTCTGAACACTGAAGCTTTCTTT
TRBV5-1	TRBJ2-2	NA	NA	CASSLTTANTGELFF	TGCGCCAGCAGCTTGACGACAGCGAACACCGGGGAGCTGTTTTTT
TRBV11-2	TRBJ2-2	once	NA	CASSSGPRRSTGELFF	TGTGCCAGCAGCTCCGGTCCCCGGCGGTCCACCGGGGAGCTGTTTTTT